This T cell receptor beta chain is from a study of T cell repertoires in cytomegalovirus infection. Whole-study context: CMV epitopes used comprised recently identified HLA-C-restricted ones and well-studied HLA-B-restricted ones. Matching HLA type and CMV infection were both indicated by public TCR beta signatures.

Between the trimmed V and J ends, which lost 1 base and 8 bases, there was a span of 9 bases. Germline CDR1 reads SGHVS; CDR2 reads FNYEAQ. The CDR3 extends over 13 amino acids. The sample holds many counts of this clonotype. What it recognizes is unknown. General study results and limits: HLA-C-restricted, CMV-specific TCR beta clonotypes were dominant ex vivo. Adding up the frequency of public TCR beta families identified people who carried CMV plus the relevant HLA.

TCRdb reanalysed the reads using MiXCR and keeps one entry per CDR3 protein. This sample has some 940,000 distinct CDR3 sequences; roughly 30% occur once, and the top ten carry 10% to 15%. The V call is TRBV7-6, the J call TRBJ2-1; D is uncertain. The sequence was collected from a human donor in good health (CMV status not recorded). Some clones in this sample may be carry-over from other donors' samples. The sequenced sample was cultured CD8+ T cells from PBMCs, obtained from culture after CMV antigen stimulation. CDR3 loop: CASSLDGGYEQFF. In nucleotides, the CDR3 is TGTGCCAGCAGCTTAGACGGCGGCTATGAGCAGTTCTTC.